This T cell receptor (beta chain) emerged from a study of CD8 T cells in ankylosing spondylitis. This clonotype showed up just a few times. Its antigen is currently unknown. Study results and caveats: Typical of ankylosing spondylitis blood, it appeared, was a TCR beta motif of roughly eight highly homologous variants. Researchers reportedly found disease-linked clones significantly enriched in matched ankylosing spondylitis synovial fluid. As for the disease-linked clones, they showed a CD8+ phenotype and occurred at relatively low frequencies in peripheral blood.

MiXCR, applied by TCRdb to the 5' RACE reads, yields one record per CDR3 protein. The sample records almost 250,000 distinct CDR3 sequences, 30% to 35% being singletons. After removal of 2 bases from V and 6 bases from J, the junction contained 6 bases not matched to a gene. Germline loops: CDR1 DFQATT, CDR2 SNEGSKA (reference sequence). This CDR3 region has 14 residues. The chain carries TRBV20-1 and TRBJ2-1; TRBD2 agrees at 8 bases. The sequence was collected from a male donor with ankylosing spondylitis or in good health (not recorded which). The material sequenced was blood, either unsorted or a sorted T cell fraction (not recorded which). The CDR3 nucleotides are TGCAGTGCTAGATTAGCGGGGCCATCCAATGAGCAGTTCTTC. It encodes CSARLAGPSNEQFF.